The 12 T cell receptor beta chains given below trace back to one sample, sequenced in a study of post-analysis software for immune sequencing data. The study's findings and limits: Higher frequency in patients than in controls was seen for roughly five TRBV segments, with TRBV5-6, TRBV5-1 and TRBV20-1 among them.

cDNA libraries for TCR beta contained unique molecular identifiers. Each CDR3 protein gets one entry after TCRdb re-called the PCR reads with MiXCR. The table shows approximately 400,000 distinct CDR3 sequences, with less than 40% occurring only once. No antigen has been assigned to these receptors. What was sequenced was blood. These receptors all stem from a girl aged 5 to 17 with multiple sclerosis.

This clonotype was observed many times. The chain couples TRBV20-1 to TRBJ2-7; 13 bases agree with TRBD2. V was pared by 6 bases and J by 2 bases, with 7 bases of the junction left unmatched. The CDR3 totals 15 residues. Germline V lookup: CDR1 DFQATT, CDR2 SNEGSKA (reference sequence). CDR3 amino acids: CSASLAGGVTYEQYF. In DNA form, the CDR3 reads TGCAGTGCCTCACTAGCGGGGGGGGTTACCTACGAGCAGTACTTC.

As for this clonotype: Compared with germline, one end of the junction differs, possibly owing to a read error. The chain has TRBV12-3 or TRBV12-4 and TRBJ1-6; D gene ambiguous. This CDR3 has 13 residues. The CDR3 loop is CASTYRDNSPLHF. The CDR3 DNA sequence: TGCGCCAGCACATACAGAGATAATTCACCCCTCCACTTT.

In this sample, this clonotype turned up a few times. The J gene is TRBJ2-1, the V gene TRBV28; no clear D gene. The germline V and J ends were trimmed by 7 bases and 12 bases, with 16 bases remaining between them. Germline values: CDR1 MDHEN, CDR2 SYDVKM. The CDR3 covers 12 residues. In nucleotides, the CDR3 is TGTGCCAGCACCTCATATCGGGTTGGGCAGTTCTTC. This gives the protein CASTSYRVGQFF.

The chain combines TRBV4-2 with TRBJ1-4; TRBD1 agrees at 7 bases. Germline V gene data show CDR1 as LGHNA and CDR2 as YNFKEQ. The CDR3 sequence is 15 residues long. Trimming at V came to 5 bases and at J to 5 bases, leaving 8 bases not matched to a gene. The CDR3: CASSIRRDSNEKLFF. The CDR3 DNA sequence: TGTGCCAGCAGCATCCGCCGGGACAGCAATGAAAAACTGTTTTTT.

This chain links TRBV7-2 with TRBJ2-3; 9 bases agree with TRBD2. This CDR3 contains 15 residues. The trim removed 6 bases at V and 6 bases at J, leaving 10 bases unmatched. The V gene's germline CDR1 is SGHTA and CDR2 FQGNSA. The CDR3 DNA reads TGTGCCAGCAGTTTATGGCGGGGGGGCGGGGATACGCAGTATTTT. Protein: CASSLWRGGGDTQYF.

The V call is TRBV12-3 or TRBV12-4, the J call TRBJ1-2, with a possible D match to TRBD1 (5 bases). Trimming removed 6 bases from V and 3 bases from J, with 14 bases in between. The CDR3 runs 14 residues. The CDR3 protein is CASRRTFMDYGYTF. In DNA form, the CDR3 reads TGTGCCAGCAGGAGGACATTTATGGACTATGGCTACACCTTC.

This clonotype has just a few counts. This chain links TRBV20-1 with TRBJ2-5; 12 bases align to TRBD2. The CDR3 totals 16 residues. The V gene end was trimmed by 0 bases and the J gene end by 6 bases; junction bases not matched to a gene: 8. Germline V CDR1 and CDR2: DFQATT, SNEGSKA (reference sequence). The CDR3 region is CSARDKGLAGGQTQYF. The CDR3 bases are TGCAGTGCTAGAGATAAGGGGCTAGCGGGGGGGCAGACCCAGTACTTC.

This clonotype occurred a few times. CDR3 region: CSVEGGQKGLKAFF. The CDR3 DNA sequence: TGCAGCGTTGAAGGTGGACAGAAGGGCCTGAAGGCTTTCTTT. The chain has TRBV29-1 and TRBJ1-1; D perhaps matches TRBD1 (6 bases). From germline, CDR1 is SQVTM and CDR2 ANQGSEA. With 1 base removed from V and 11 bases from J, the gap between germline ends came to 20 bases. CDR3 size: 14 residues.

Only a few counts were recorded for this clonotype. The chain employs TRBV6-1 and TRBJ1-2; D uncertain. The CDR3 consists of 13 residues. Germline V gene lookup returns CDR1 MNHNS and CDR2 SASEGT. Trimming pared 10 bases from V and 5 bases from J, leaving 17 bases between. The CDR3 is CAIILGPIYGYTF. Written as DNA, the CDR3 is TGTGCCATCATATTGGGCCCTATATATGGCTACACCTTC.

The chain combines TRBV10-3 with TRBJ2-5; 11 positions match TRBD2. The CDR3 extends over 17 amino acids. Germline assignment: CDR1 ENHRY and CDR2 SYGVKD. V lost 6 bases and J lost 5; bases outside the gene matches: 14. The DNA of the CDR3 is TGTGCCATCAGCTCGATCTCCTTAGCGGGGGGGCAGGAGACCCAGTACTTC. It is translated as CAISSISLAGGQETQYF.

This clonotype has only a few counts. J is TRBJ2-1 and V is TRBV29-1; tentatively, D is TRBD2 (6 bases). The V end was cut by 8 bases, the J end by 4 bases, with 21 bases between. This CDR3 spans 15 amino acids. CDR1 and CDR2 from the germline V gene are SQVTM and ANQGSEA. The CDR3 DNA sequence: TGCAGCTCCTCCGACGGAGCGGGCCTTTACAATGAGCAGTTCTTC. Protein sequence: CSSSDGAGLYNEQFF.

This clonotype was detected only a few times. The chain joins TRBV11-2 to TRBJ1-2, with TRBD1 matching over 8 bases. CDR3 length: 14 amino acids. The J segment lost 8 bases and the V segment lost 4 bases, leaving 9 bases of the junction unmatched. Germline CDR1 is SGHAT and CDR2 is FQNNGV. The CDR3 spells CASSSWTGKQGYTF. In DNA form, the CDR3 reads TGTGCCAGCAGCTCATGGACAGGGAAGCAGGGCTACACCTTC.